These T cell receptor beta chains were read from a single sample in a study of post-analysis software for immune sequencing data. TCRdb called the PCR reads again in MiXCR, with one record for every CDR3 protein. Here the sample spans about 430,000 distinct CDR3 sequences, approximately 39% being singletons. Sequencing was performed on blood. The receptor source for this set is a girl aged 2 to 9 with multiple sclerosis. CDR3s include the opening cysteine and the closing phenylalanine or tryptophan. The order of the fields is clone size, D gene, V gene, J gene, CDR3 DNA, CDR3 protein. D genes are given only for firm matches. Where a row states a size, it is once, few, many or the class of an expanded clone; other rows omit it.

abundance: once; d_gene: TRBD1; v_gene: TRBV18; j_gene: TRBJ1-2; CDR3nt: TGTGCCAGCTCACCAATGACAGGGGGCAATGGGGACTATGGCTACACCTTC; CDR3aa: CASSPMTGGNGDYGYTF
abundance: -; d_gene: -; v_gene: TRBV5-1; j_gene: TRBJ1-5; CDR3nt: TGCGCCAGCAGCCAGCTGGGGGGCGACGGTCAGCCCCAGCATTTT; CDR3aa: CASSQLGGDGQPQHF
abundance: many; d_gene: -; v_gene: TRBV18; j_gene: TRBJ2-5; CDR3nt: TGTGCCAGCAGCCCCGGACAGAAAGAGACCCAGTACTTC; CDR3aa: CASSPGQKETQYF
abundance: -; d_gene: TRBD1; v_gene: TRBV25-1; j_gene: TRBJ2-7; CDR3nt: TGTGCCAGCAGCCCGGGACAGGAGGATCTTGAGCAGTACTTC; CDR3aa: CASSPGQEDLEQYF
abundance: -; d_gene: TRBD1; v_gene: TRBV29-1; j_gene: TRBJ1-2; CDR3nt: TGCAGCGTTACCCCAGGGGGAAGAGATTATGGCTACACCTTC; CDR3aa: CSVTPGGRDYGYTF
abundance: -; d_gene: -; v_gene: TRBV4-1; j_gene: TRBJ2-3; CDR3nt: TGCGCCAGCAGCGAACAGGACAGCACAGATACGCAGTATTTT; CDR3aa: CASSEQDSTDTQYF
abundance: -; d_gene: -; v_gene: TRBV7-9; j_gene: TRBJ1-4; CDR3nt: TGTGCCAGCAGCCCAGAAGCTCGTGCTAATGAAAAACTGTTTTTT; CDR3aa: CASSPEARANEKLFF
abundance: -; d_gene: TRBD2; v_gene: TRBV14; j_gene: TRBJ2-7; CDR3nt: TGTGCCAGCAGCCAATTCGGAAGGACTAGCGGGAGCTACGAGCAGTACTTC; CDR3aa: CASSQFGRTSGSYEQYF
abundance: -; d_gene: -; v_gene: TRBV6-4; j_gene: TRBJ2-3; CDR3nt: TGTGCCAGCAGTGACCGTCCAGATACGCAGTATTTT; CDR3aa: CASSDRPDTQYF
abundance: -; d_gene: -; v_gene: TRBV29-1; j_gene: TRBJ1-2; CDR3nt: TGCAGCGTGGGGGAAATGGCCCTCAGGGGCTACACCTTC; CDR3aa: CSVGEMALRGYTF
abundance: -; d_gene: -; v_gene: TRBV11-2; j_gene: TRBJ2-7; CDR3nt: TGTGCCAGCAGCTTTGTGGACAGTACCTACGAGCAGTACTTC; CDR3aa: CASSFVDSTYEQYF
abundance: -; d_gene: -; v_gene: TRBV20-1; j_gene: TRBJ2-5; CDR3nt: TGCAGTGCTAGAAACTACACGGCGGGGGAGACCCAGTACTTC; CDR3aa: CSARNYTAGETQYF
abundance: -; d_gene: TRBD1; v_gene: TRBV6-5; j_gene: TRBJ2-3; CDR3nt: TGTGCCAGCAGTTGGACAGGGGGCAGCAGCGCAGATACGCAGTATTTT; CDR3aa: CASSWTGGSSADTQYF
abundance: -; d_gene: -; v_gene: TRBV2; j_gene: TRBJ2-3; CDR3nt: TGTGCCAGCAGTGAAGGAAGATCCGCCACAGATACGCAGTATTTT; CDR3aa: CASSEGRSATDTQYF
abundance: -; d_gene: TRBD1; v_gene: TRBV14; j_gene: TRBJ2-2; CDR3nt: TGTGCCAGCAGCCCCCCGGACAGGGTATTCCCGTCGAAGAACACCGGGGAGCTGTTTTTT; CDR3aa: CASSPPDRVFPSKNTGELFF
abundance: -; d_gene: TRBD2; v_gene: TRBV20-1; j_gene: TRBJ2-1; CDR3nt: TGCAGTGCTAGCAGCGGGATTGGCTACAATGAGCAGTTCTTC; CDR3aa: CSASSGIGYNEQFF
abundance: -; d_gene: -; v_gene: TRBV6-1; j_gene: TRBJ2-6; CDR3nt: TGTGCCAGCAGTGTTCCGTTCCGGGACGGACCCTCTGGGGCCAACGTCCTGACTTTC; CDR3aa: CASSVPFRDGPSGANVLTF
abundance: -; d_gene: -; v_gene: TRBV12-3/TRBV12-4; j_gene: TRBJ2-3; CDR3nt: TGTGCCAGCAGTTTAGAAATTCCAGGGGTAGATCGAGCAGATACGCAGTATTTT; CDR3aa: CASSLEIPGVDRADTQYF
abundance: -; d_gene: -; v_gene: TRBV6-6; j_gene: TRBJ1-2; CDR3nt: TGTGCCAGCAGTTACTCAGGGGGTCTGGCTGGCTACACCTTC; CDR3aa: CASSYSGGLAGYTF
abundance: -; d_gene: TRBD1; v_gene: TRBV29-1; j_gene: TRBJ1-1; CDR3nt: TGCAGCGTTGACGGGGACAGGGGACACGCTGAAGCTTTCTTT; CDR3aa: CSVDGDRGHAEAFF
abundance: -; d_gene: -; v_gene: TRBV7-9; j_gene: TRBJ2-7; CDR3nt: TGTGCCAGCAGCGTCCTCACCTACGAGCAGTACTTC; CDR3aa: CASSVLTYEQYF
abundance: -; d_gene: TRBD2; v_gene: TRBV11-2; j_gene: TRBJ2-5; CDR3nt: TGTGCCAGCAGCCCGTACGGGACTAGCGGTATCAATGAGCAGTACTTC; CDR3aa: CASSPYGTSGINEQYF
abundance: few; d_gene: -; v_gene: TRBV27; j_gene: TRBJ2-5; CDR3nt: TGTGCCAGCAGTTTATCGAATGCAGCTGAGACCCAGTACTTC; CDR3aa: CASSLSNAAETQYF
abundance: -; d_gene: TRBD1; v_gene: TRBV29-1; j_gene: TRBJ2-7; CDR3nt: TGCAGCGTTGTCGTGGACAGGGATTACGAGCAGTACTTC; CDR3aa: CSVVVDRDYEQYF
abundance: -; d_gene: -; v_gene: TRBV7-9; j_gene: TRBJ1-1; CDR3nt: TGTGCCAGCAGCTCATGGGAGGGACGGGGGAACACTGAAGCTTTCTTT; CDR3aa: CASSSWEGRGNTEAFF
abundance: -; d_gene: -; v_gene: TRBV7-8; j_gene: TRBJ2-7; CDR3nt: TGTGCCAGCAGCTTAGAGGTGCCTAGCCCCTCCTACGAGCAGTACTTC; CDR3aa: CASSLEVPSPSYEQYF